Presented here are 10 T cell receptor beta chains from one specimen sequenced in a study of blood T cell repertoires in COVID-19. Profiled with immunoSEQ multiplex PCR; TCRdb holds only in-frame clones, not every one. This table has fewer than 500,000 clones, roughly 87% appearing once. The sample was PBMCs or T cells enriched from blood (not recorded which). Receptor source: a woman aged 18-29 years with acute COVID-19.

The V call is TRBV18, the J call TRBJ1-2; the match to TRBD1 covers 9 bases. J lost 0 bases, V lost 3 bases, and 5 bases had no gene match. CDR3 length: 16 amino acids. Germline V lookup: CDR1 KGHSH, CDR2 LQKENI. The CDR3 DNA follows: TGTGCCAGCTCACCTCGGACAGGGGAGTCTAACTATGGCTACACCTTC. Protein sequence: CASSPRTGESNYGYTF.

The genes are TRBV27 and TRBJ1-4; D might be TRBD1 (5 bases). The CDR3 runs 16 residues. The V gene lost 6 bases and the J gene lost 7 bases, with 21 bases spanning the gap. Germline values: CDR1 MNHEY, CDR2 SMNVEV (reference sequence). The CDR3 loop reads CASSPLKRGGIEKLFF. In DNA form, the CDR3 reads TGTGCCAGCAGCCCCCTAAAGAGGGGAGGGATTGAAAAACTGTTTTTT.

This chain connects TRBV4-3 to TRBJ2-1, with TRBD2 matching 10 bases. J was trimmed by 0 bases and V by 5 bases; bases with no gene match: 4. Germline-derived CDR1 and CDR2 are LGHNA and YSLEER. The CDR3 loop spans 16 amino acids. CDR3 in DNA: TGCGCCAGCAGCTCCGGACTAGCGGACTCCTACAATGAGCAGTTCTTC. Its protein is CASSSGLADSYNEQFF.

The chain combines TRBV7-9 with TRBJ1-4; TRBD1 matches at 7 bases. V lost 6 bases to trimming and J lost 8 bases; unmatched junction nucleotides: 12. The CDR3 length is 15 residues. The germline CDR1 and CDR2 sequences are SEHNR and FQNEAQ (reference sequence). CDR3 DNA sequence: TGTGCCAGCAGAGAAAGGGGGCGCGGACCCGAAAAACTGTTTTTT. Residues: CASRERGRGPEKLFF.

The CDR3 nucleotides read TGTGCCAGCAGCTTCATCGGGGGGACCGGCTACACCTTC. It specifies CASSFIGGTGYTF. The V and J genes are TRBV7-2 and TRBJ1-2; D perhaps matches TRBD1 (5 bases). This CDR3 has 13 amino acids. Trimming shortened V by 3 bases and J by 8 bases, and 13 bases separated the two germline ends. CDR1 and CDR2 (germline): SGHTA, FQGNSA.

The V gene is TRBV28, the J gene TRBJ2-5; TRBD2 agrees at 13 bases. There are 15 residues in the CDR3. V lost 5 bases to trimming and J lost 5 bases; unmatched junction nucleotides: 5. Germline CDR1 is MDHEN and CDR2 is SYDVKM. CDR3 in DNA: TGTGCCAGCAGTAAGACTAGCGGGAGGTGGGAGACCCAGTACTTC. Translation: CASSKTSGRWETQYF.

The chain uses TRBV24-1 and TRBJ2-2, with TRBD2 as a possible D gene (6 bases). CDR1 is KGHDR, CDR2 SFDVKD, per germline. The CDR3 totals 17 residues. The ends were cut back, 5 bases at V and 3 bases at J, with 18 bases in the middle. The CDR3: CATSGRLVGGYTGELFF. The CDR3 coding sequence is TGTGCCACCAGTGGAAGGTTGGTGGGAGGATACACCGGGGAGCTGTTTTTT.

The gene calls are TRBV7-9 and TRBJ2-5; D might be TRBD2 (5 bases). Trimming removed 8 bases at V and 6 bases at J, with 16 bases between. This CDR3 has 13 residues. Germline CDR1 and CDR2: SEHNR and FQNEAQ (reference sequence). This chain's CDR3 is CASSPGERQTQYF. The CDR3 coding sequence is TGTGCCAGCTCCCCCGGGGAGCGGCAGACCCAGTACTTC.

The chain links TRBV27 to TRBJ2-3; TRBD2 agrees at 10 bases. The CDR3 is 18 amino acids. Trimming cost V 5 bases and J 3 bases; bases outside gene matches: 14. Germline V CDR1 and CDR2: MNHEY, SMNVEV (reference sequence). Here the CDR3 DNA reads TGTGCCAGCAGTATTCATTCCTTAGCGGGAGGTAAAACAGATACGCAGTATTTT. As protein: CASSIHSLAGGKTDTQYF.

The CDR3 loop is CASSGVGRAGEQYF. The CDR3 DNA is TGTGCCAGCAGTGGGGTAGGAAGGGCGGGCGAGCAGTACTTC. V gene TRBV27 combines with J gene TRBJ2-7; perhaps TRBD2 as D (5 bases). Trimming left V 5 bases short and J 6 bases short, with 17 bases between. CDR1 and CDR2 (germline): MNHEY, SMNVEV (reference sequence). The CDR3 has 14 residues.